Presented here are 30 T cell receptor beta chains from one specimen sequenced in a study of T cell responses to AZD1222 COVID-19 vaccine (dated by TCRdb to 2020 to 2023). The sample's time point label, decoded: baseline before first vaccination. The library was prepared using the immunoSEQ multiplex PCR assay. In TCRdb, the immuneACCESS table is reduced to in-frame sequences with V and J assigned. These tables do not hold every clone; where another copy was compared, an unresolved V gene accounts for under half, and the others remain unexplained. The sample table shows 160,000 or so clones, and around 94% are seen once. The top ten hold less than 3% of the sample. The source material was peripheral blood, sampled on day 0 of AZD1222 vaccination. The receptors were gathered from an adult in good health.

V gene TRBV4-1 combines with J gene TRBJ2-5, with D possibly TRBD2 on 5 matching bases. With 1 base removed from V and 1 base from J, the gap between germline ends came to 7 bases. The CDR3 has 14 amino acids. Looked up from germline, CDR1 is MGHRA and CDR2 is YSYEKL. CDR3 nucleotides: TGCGCCAGCAGCCAAGTCGGAGGCCAAGAGACCCAGTACTTC. Translation: CASSQVGGQETQYF.

The chain couples TRBV24-1 to TRBJ1-1; D gene ambiguous. The length of the CDR3 is 13 residues. Deletions cut 7 bases from V and 1 base from J, with 9 bases between. The germline CDR1 and CDR2 sequences are KGHDR and SFDVKD. For the CDR3, the DNA is TGTGCCACCAGAAGAGGCCCGAACACTGAAGCTTTCTTT. Protein product: CATRRGPNTEAFF.

The chain is built from TRBV5-1 and TRBJ1-4; 7 nucleotides agree with TRBD1. Germline values: CDR1 SGHRS, CDR2 YFSETQ. The CDR3 sequence is 16 residues long. The ends lost 4 bases at V and 0 bases at J; junction bases unmatched: 6. CDR3: CASSPMGTATNEKLFF. The CDR3 DNA sequence: TGCGCCAGCAGCCCTATGGGGACAGCAACTAATGAAAAACTGTTTTTT.

This rearrangement joins TRBV27 to TRBJ1-2; D may be TRBD1 (5 bases). The V gene's germline CDR1 is MNHEY and CDR2 SMNVEV (reference sequence). The CDR3 has 17 amino acids. The V end lost 8 bases, the J end lost 0 bases, and 22 bases lay between the germline ends. The CDR3 loop is CASEIPKGDSSNYGYTF. CDR3 coding DNA: TGTGCCAGCGAAATCCCCAAAGGAGACAGCTCTAACTATGGCTACACCTTC.

V usage is TRBV11-2 and J usage is TRBJ1-2, with 9 bases fitting TRBD1. With 2 bases clipped from V and 3 bases from J, the junction kept 7 bases outside the gene matches. The CDR3 covers 16 residues. The germline V gene has CDR1 SGHAT and CDR2 FQNNGV. This CDR3 is CASSLRRTGEDYGYTF. The CDR3 region has the DNA TGTGCCAGCAGCTTACGGAGGACAGGGGAGGACTATGGCTACACCTTC. The full variable domain, in which reference TRBV11-2 and TRBJ1-2 provide the parts outside the CDR3, is EAGVAQSPRYKIIEKRQSVAFWCNPISGHATLYWYQQILGQGPKLLIQFQNNGVVDDSQLPKDRFSAERLKGVDSTLKIQPAKLEDSAVYLCASSLRRTGEDYGYTFGSGTRLTVV.

The rearrangement uses TRBV19 and TRBJ1-5; no reliable D call. The length of the CDR3 is 13 residues. V dropped 4 bases and J dropped 3 bases, with 7 bases sitting between them. The germline V gene encodes CDR1 LNHDA and CDR2 SQIVND (reference sequence). CDR3: CASSTDNNQPQHF. CDR3 in DNA: TGTGCCAGTAGTACTGACAACAATCAGCCCCAGCATTTT.

The chain is built from TRBV5-1 and TRBJ2-7; 7 bases agree with TRBD1. The CDR3 is made up of 15 amino acids. The germline gives CDR1 SGHRS, CDR2 YFSETQ. V lost 2 bases, J lost 0 bases, and 5 bases stayed unmatched. The CDR3 here is CASSFPRDSSYEQYF. The CDR3 nucleotides read TGCGCCAGCAGCTTTCCCCGGGACAGCTCCTACGAGCAGTACTTC.

The chain is built from TRBV15 and TRBJ2-7; 10 bases agree with TRBD1. Germline loops: CDR1 LNHNV, CDR2 YYDKDF (reference sequence). V lost 3 bases and J lost 4; bases outside the gene matches: 3. This CDR3 has 14 residues. The CDR3 here is CATSRPDRGYEQYF. CDR3 DNA: TGTGCCACCAGCAGGCCGGACAGGGGGTACGAGCAGTACTTC.

CDR3 sequence: CASQGQMNTEAFF. In DNA, the CDR3 is TGTGCCAGCCAGGGACAGATGAACACTGAAGCTTTCTTT. The gene calls are TRBV18 and TRBJ1-1; 7 positions match TRBD1. The V segment lost 8 bases and the J segment 0 bases; nucleotides outside the gene matches: 3. The germline gives CDR1 KGHSH, CDR2 LQKENI. The CDR3 contains 13 residues. Filled out from reference TRBV18 and TRBJ1-1, the complete variable domain reads NAGVMQNPRHLVRRRGQEARLRCSPMKGHSHVYWYRQLPEEGLKFMVYLQKENIIDESGMPKERFSAEFPKEGPSILRIQQVVRGDSAAYFCASQGQMNTEAFFGQGTRLTVV.

This clone was observed once. This chain uses TRBV27 with TRBJ2-7; D is unresolved. The CDR3 is 11 amino acids. Germline-derived CDR1 and CDR2 are MNHEY and SMNVEV (reference sequence). With 5 bases removed from V and 2 bases from J, the gap between germline ends came to 4 bases. The CDR3 DNA sequence: TGTGCCAGCAGTGGCCCCTACGAGCAGTACTTC. Residues: CASSGPYEQYF.

The chain is built from TRBV7-7 and TRBJ2-5, with D perhaps TRBD1 (5 bases). Between the trimmed V and J ends, which lost 7 bases and 7 bases, there was a span of 28 bases. There are 17 residues in the CDR3. Germline CDR1 reads SSHAT; CDR2 reads FNYEAQ (reference sequence). CDR3 region: CASTPGRVWQGGVTQYF. The CDR3 nucleotides are TGTGCCAGCACCCCCGGACGTGTTTGGCAGGGCGGAGTGACCCAGTACTTC.

The chain carries TRBV19 and TRBJ2-2, with D possibly TRBD1 on 5 matching bases. Germline loops: CDR1 LNHDA, CDR2 SQIVND (reference sequence). This CDR3 comprises 17 residues. Trimming left V 7 bases short and J 0 bases short, with 18 bases between. The CDR3 DNA is TGTGCCAGTACCCAATCCGTCGGACATTCGAACACCGGGGAGCTGTTTTTT. It translates to CASTQSVGHSNTGELFF.

This clone was seen a single time. The chain carries TRBV30 and TRBJ1-6, with D perhaps TRBD1 (6 bases). The CDR3 has 17 residues. Trimming took off 4 bases at V and 7 bases at J, with 23 bases between the two ends. Germline V CDR1 and CDR2: GTSNPN, SVGIG (reference sequence). CDR3 region: CAWKKVEGGTGNSPLHF. CDR3 DNA: TGTGCCTGGAAGAAGGTAGAGGGGGGGACGGGAAATTCACCCCTCCACTTT.

The chain carries TRBV19 and TRBJ1-2; D unclear. The CDR3 runs 14 residues. CDR1 is LNHDA, CDR2 SQIVND, per germline (reference sequence). Between the trimmed V and J ends, which lost 5 bases and 8 bases, there was a span of 18 bases. CDR3 DNA sequence: TGTGCCAGTAGTCCCCGAGGAGGCGGTATAGGCTACACCTTC. As protein: CASSPRGGGIGYTF. Full variable domain (rest looked up from reference TRBV19 and TRBJ1-2): DGGITQSPKYLFRKEGQNVTLSCEQNLNHDAMYWYRQDPGQGLRLIYYSQIVNDFQKGDIAEGYSVSREKKESFPLTVTSAQKNPTAFYLCASSPRGGGIGYTFGSGTRLTVV.

The chain has TRBV23-1 and TRBJ1-2, with unresolved D. TRBV23-1 is given ORF status, its function remaining uncertain. The CDR3 length is 16 residues. Trimming took 4 bases from V and 4 from J, leaving 19 bases between them. In nucleotides, the CDR3 is TGCGCCAGCAGTCTCCCCGAGGGTTTAAAAGGCTATGGCTACACCTTC. Its protein is CASSLPEGLKGYGYTF.

This chain joins TRBV4-1 and TRBJ1-6, with a possible D match to TRBD1 (6 bases). Germline loops: CDR1 MGHRA, CDR2 YSYEKL. This CDR3 comprises 16 residues. Trimming cost V 2 bases and J 10 bases, with 18 bases left between them. CDR3 nucleotide sequence: TGCGCCAGCAGCCAAATACAGGGCAGGGGTCAATCACCCCTCCACTTT. The encoded protein is CASSQIQGRGQSPLHF.

CDR3 DNA: TGTGCCAGCTCACCTTTAGGGGTTTCGGACCTTAGCTCCTATAATTCACCCCTCCACTTT. Protein: CASSPLGVSDLSSYNSPLHF. This chain joins TRBV18 and TRBJ1-6, with D perhaps TRBD1 (5 bases). Germline V gene lookup returns CDR1 KGHSH and CDR2 LQKENI. The CDR3 is made up of 20 amino acids. Trimming removed 3 bases at V and 0 bases at J, with 21 bases between.

The genes are TRBV5-1 and TRBJ1-1, with a possible D match to TRBD1 (6 bases). Germline values: CDR1 SGHRS, CDR2 YFSETQ. V lost 3 bases, J lost 4 bases, and 16 bases lay in between. The CDR3 is 15 amino acids. CDR3 DNA sequence: TGCGCCAGCAGCTCCACCGGGACAATCGGCACTGAAGCTTTCTTT. Protein product: CASSSTGTIGTEAFF.

V usage is TRBV10-1 and J usage is TRBJ1-6, with D perhaps matching TRBD1 (6 bases). V dropped 0 bases and J dropped 5 bases, with 8 bases sitting between them. Germline assignment: CDR1 WNHNN and CDR2 SYGVQD (reference sequence). CDR3 size: 15 residues. CDR3 residues: CASSESAGDNSPLHF. The DNA for the CDR3 is TGCGCCAGCAGTGAGTCGGCAGGGGATAATTCACCCCTCCACTTT.

This clone was seen more than once but under ten times. The rearrangement uses TRBV19 and TRBJ1-5; no firm D call. This CDR3 contains 16 residues. Germline V gene data show CDR1 as LNHDA and CDR2 as SQIVND (reference sequence). Trimming pared 7 bases from V and 2 bases from J, leaving 18 bases between. The CDR3 DNA reads TGTGCCAGTACGCAATCGCGTCAGGTACGCAATCAGCCCCAGCATTTT. Translation: CASTQSRQVRNQPQHF. The full variable domain, rest sourced from reference TRBV19 and TRBJ1-5, is DGGITQSPKYLFRKEGQNVTLSCEQNLNHDAMYWYRQDPGQGLRLIYYSQIVNDFQKGDIAEGYSVSREKKESFPLTVTSAQKNPTAFYLCASTQSRQVRNQPQHFGDGTRLSIL.

This sequence joins TRBV7-2 and TRBJ2-7; TRBD2 matches 8 bases. V lost 5 bases, J lost 0 bases, and 6 bases stayed unmatched. This CDR3 spans 15 amino acids. Germline assignment: CDR1 SGHTA and CDR2 FQGNSA. The CDR3 loop is CASSLGLGTSYEQYF. Here the CDR3 DNA reads TGTGCCAGCAGCCTGGGACTAGGAACCTCCTACGAGCAGTACTTC.

The J gene is TRBJ2-7, the V gene TRBV6-5; 7 bases align to TRBD1. The CDR3 length is 15 residues. Germline V gene data show CDR1 as MNHEY and CDR2 as SVGAGI. The trim removed 6 bases at V and 0 bases at J, leaving 8 bases unmatched. CDR3 sequence (DNA): TGTGCCAGCAGAACTTTGACAGGGAGCTCCTACGAGCAGTACTTC. Translated, it gives CASRTLTGSSYEQYF.

V usage is TRBV24-1 and J usage is TRBJ2-3, with D perhaps given as TRBD1 or TRBD2 (5 bases each). V lost 2 bases to trimming and J lost 2 bases, with 10 bases between them. Germline assignment: CDR1 KGHDR and CDR2 SFDVKD. The CDR3 is 15 residues long. The CDR3 region has the DNA TGTGCCACCAGTGATTCGGGACCCCACACAGATACGCAGTATTTT. Translation gives CATSDSGPHTDTQYF.

V gene TRBV25-1 combines with J gene TRBJ2-7; no definite D call. There are 13 residues in the CDR3. Trimming took 8 bases from V and 2 from J, leaving 13 bases between them. The germline gives CDR1 MGHDK, CDR2 SYGVNS. In DNA form, the CDR3 reads TGTGCCAGCGCCCACGACCTTCCCTACGAGCAGTACTTC. This gives the protein CASAHDLPYEQYF.

V gene TRBV4-2 combines with J gene TRBJ1-2; TRBD1 matches at 7 bases. Germline CDR1 and CDR2: LGHNA and YNFKEQ. The CDR3 sequence is 16 residues long. The V and J ends lost 0 bases and 3 bases, in that order; junction bases with no gene match: 7. DNA for the CDR3: TGTGCCAGCAGCCAAGAGACAGGGAAATTGTACTATGGCTACACCTTC. Translation: CASSQETGKLYYGYTF.

The J gene is TRBJ2-1, the V gene TRBV10-3, with no clear D. The germline V gene has CDR1 ENHRY and CDR2 SYGVKD. V was pared by 2 bases and J by 8 bases, with 7 bases between. This CDR3 has 12 amino acids. The CDR3, as DNA: TGTGCCATCAGTGAGGGTCGCGATGAGCAGTTCTTC. It specifies CAISEGRDEQFF.

The sample holds one count of this clone. V and J are TRBV13 and TRBJ2-1, with 11 bases aligning to TRBD2. Germline V lookup: CDR1 PRHDT, CDR2 FYEKMQ (reference sequence). The CDR3 length is 15 residues. Trimming cost V 5 bases and J 8 bases; bases outside gene matches: 8. The DNA for the CDR3 is TGTGCCAGCAGCCAGGGACTAGCGGCGTCGGATGAGCAGTTCTTC. Amino acids: CASSQGLAASDEQFF.

This chain links TRBV7-2 with TRBJ2-1; D is perhaps TRBD2 (5 bases). The V gene's germline CDR1 is SGHTA and CDR2 FQGNSA. The CDR3 is made up of 14 amino acids. V dropped 3 bases and J dropped 9 bases, with 15 bases sitting between them. The CDR3 DNA is TGTGCCAGCAGCTTTCTCGGTCTAGCAGGTGAGCAGTTCTTC. This encodes CASSFLGLAGEQFF. The full variable domain, with the rest looked up from reference TRBV7-2 and TRBJ2-1, is GAGVSQSPSNKVTEKGKDVELRCDPISGHTALYWYRQSLGQGLEFLIYFQGNSAPDKSGLPSDRFSAERTGGSVSTLTIQRTQQEDSAVYLCASSFLGLAGEQFFGPGTRLTVL.

This chain uses TRBV6-2 or TRBV6-3 with TRBJ1-2, with D possibly being TRBD1 (6 bases). This CDR3 spans 16 amino acids. Trimming took off 1 base at V and 3 bases at J, with 15 bases between the two ends. Per germline, CDR1 MNHEY and CDR2 SVGEGT. Written as DNA, the CDR3 is TGTGCCAGCAGTTACTTAACGGCAGGGGCCTACTATGGCTACACCTTC. Protein sequence: CASSYLTAGAYYGYTF.

J is TRBJ2-7 and V is TRBV7-9; maybe TRBD2 (5 bases). Germline V CDR1 and CDR2: SEHNR, FQNEAQ (reference sequence). The CDR3 covers 14 residues. Between the trimmed V and J ends, which lost 3 bases and 2 bases, there was a span of 11 bases. CDR3 in amino acids: CASSFRGSPYEQYF. The DNA of the CDR3 is TGTGCCAGCAGCTTCCGGGGATCCCCCTACGAGCAGTACTTC.